The next 26 T cell receptor beta chains were all read from a single sample in a study of long-term antiretroviral therapy in people with HIV. Assay version v3.0 of immunoSEQ was used, and it was run at survey level. Clones were read by immunoSEQ multiplex PCR, and TCRdb kept only the in-frame ones, dropping some. The sample has tens of thousands of clones, about 85% seen once. This specimen consisted of unsorted PBMCs, obtained approximately 5 years before starting antiretroviral therapy. These receptors were collected from a man aged 50-60 years with HIV.

V gene TRBV19 combines with J gene TRBJ2-2; 7 positions match TRBD2. Germline CDR1 and CDR2: LNHDA and SQIVND (reference sequence). The CDR3 contains 17 residues. J lost 3 bases, V lost 5 bases, and 12 bases had no gene match. The CDR3 region is CASSARSRGEYTGELFF. The CDR3 coding sequence is TGTGCCAGTAGTGCGCGTAGCCGGGGGGAGTACACCGGGGAGCTGTTTTTT.

This clone was recorded once. This chain uses TRBV5-6 with TRBJ2-5; 8 bases are shared with TRBD1. There are 15 residues in the CDR3. V was clipped by 4 bases and J by 2 bases; unmatched bases: 7. CDR1 and CDR2 from the germline V gene are SGHDT and YYEEEE. CDR3 sequence (DNA): TGTGCCAGCAGCCATACAGGGGGACCTCAAGAGACCCAGTACTTC. Residues: CASSHTGGPQETQYF.

This chain links TRBV5-1 with TRBJ1-5; 7 bases map to TRBD1. The germline CDR1 and CDR2 sequences are SGHRS and YFSETQ. CDR3 length: 19 amino acids. V lost 4 bases and J lost 4; bases outside the gene matches: 20. The CDR3 is CASSMGTGDSGPDNQPQHF. DNA of the CDR3: TGCGCCAGCAGCATGGGCACAGGGGACAGCGGGCCTGATAATCAGCCCCAGCATTTT.

The chain is built from TRBV6-6 and TRBJ1-1; TRBD1 matches at 7 bases. V lost 2 bases to trimming and J lost 10 bases; unmatched junction nucleotides: 10. Germline assignment: CDR1 MNHNY and CDR2 SVGAGI (reference sequence). This CDR3 comprises 14 residues. CDR3 sequence: CASSYGTAYLGAFF. Here the CDR3 DNA reads TGTGCCAGCAGTTACGGGACAGCCTATTTGGGAGCTTTCTTT.

The genes are TRBV6-6 and TRBJ2-3; D assignment may be TRBD1 or TRBD2 (5 bases each). The V and J ends lost 4 bases and 2 bases respectively, with 10 bases between them. Germline-derived CDR1 and CDR2 are MNHNY and SVGAGI (reference sequence). The CDR3 is 14 residues long. CDR3 region: CASSSGPITDTQYF. The CDR3 region has the DNA TGTGCCAGCAGTTCGGGACCGATCACAGATACGCAGTATTTT.

This clone was detected only a few times. V is TRBV7-8 and J is TRBJ1-4; possible D gene TRBD1, 6 bases. Germline V gives CDR1 SGHVS, CDR2 FQNEAQ. V lost 4 bases and J lost 3, with 6 bases in between. This CDR3 comprises 13 residues. CDR3 DNA sequence: TGTGCCAGCAGCTGGGGGCCTAATGAAAAACTGTTTTTT. Its translation is CASSWGPNEKLFF.

V usage is TRBV18 and J usage is TRBJ2-7; D uncertain. Trimming removed 2 bases at V and 0 bases at J, with 8 bases between. Germline assignment: CDR1 KGHSH and CDR2 LQKENI. The CDR3 has 14 residues. This CDR3 reads CASSPGLVSYEQYF. CDR3 in DNA: TGTGCCAGCTCACCAGGGCTAGTCTCCTACGAGCAGTACTTC. Together with reference TRBV18 and TRBJ2-7, the CDR3 gives the full variable domain: NAGVMQNPRHLVRRRGQEARLRCSPMKGHSHVYWYRQLPEEGLKFMVYLQKENIIDESGMPKERFSAEFPKEGPSILRIQQVVRGDSAAYFCASSPGLVSYEQYFGPGTRLTVT.

The chain carries TRBV11-2 and TRBJ2-2; a weak D match, TRBD1 (5 bases). The CDR3 has 15 residues. Between the trimmed V and J ends, which lost 4 bases and 7 bases, there was a span of 16 bases. In germline, CDR1 is SGHAT, CDR2 FQNNGV. CDR3 protein: CASSSSRQGNGELFF. The CDR3 nucleotides are TGTGCCAGCAGCTCAAGTAGGCAGGGAAACGGGGAGCTGTTTTTT.

In its sample, this clone was seen once. The chain joins TRBV28 to TRBJ1-3, with D perhaps matching TRBD1 (6 bases). The germline V gene has CDR1 MDHEN and CDR2 SYDVKM. The V end was cut by 5 bases, the J end by 0 bases, with 14 bases between. CDR3 length: 16 residues. The CDR3 spells CASSNPGHLSGNTIYF. The CDR3 DNA reads TGTGCCAGCAGTAACCCGGGACATCTCTCTGGAAACACCATATATTTT.

This clone has just one count. This rearrangement joins TRBV5-5 to TRBJ2-5, with 9 bases aligning to TRBD2. Germline loops: CDR1 SGHKS, CDR2 YYEKEE (reference sequence). This CDR3 spans 15 amino acids. Germline trimming cut 1 base from V and 1 base from J; bases unmatched to any gene: 2. CDR3 amino acids: CASSLLAGPQETQYF. The CDR3 coding sequence is TGTGCCAGCAGCTTGCTAGCGGGGCCCCAAGAGACCCAGTACTTC.

This chain uses TRBV18 with TRBJ2-5; TRBD1 might be the D (6 bases). Germline assignment: CDR1 KGHSH and CDR2 LQKENI. The CDR3 spans 15 residues. The germline V and J ends were trimmed by 0 bases and 2 bases, with 10 bases remaining between them. The CDR3 protein is CASSPPRTAQETQYF. The CDR3 coding sequence is TGTGCCAGCTCACCACCAAGGACAGCTCAAGAGACCCAGTACTTC.

The chain joins TRBV19 to TRBJ2-2; 8 bases align to TRBD2. CDR3 length: 16 amino acids. After removal of 7 bases from V and 3 bases from J, the junction contained 10 bases not matched to a gene. Germline CDR1 is LNHDA and CDR2 is SQIVND (reference sequence). The CDR3 bases are TGTGCCAGTACCTCCATCGGGGGGGTCGACACCGGGGAGCTGTTTTTT. Translating gives CASTSIGGVDTGELFF.

The chain carries TRBV6-5 and TRBJ2-7; D is perhaps TRBD2 (5 bases). V gave up 6 bases and J gave up 0 bases, with 9 bases separating them. This CDR3 region has 13 residues. Germline V lookup: CDR1 MNHEY, CDR2 SVGAGI. CDR3 sequence (DNA): TGTGCCAGCAGCGTACTAGACTCCTACGAGCAGTACTTC. Protein sequence: CASSVLDSYEQYF.

V usage is TRBV14 and J usage is TRBJ2-2; D is ambiguous. Germline V gives CDR1 SGHDN, CDR2 FVKESK. This CDR3 comprises 17 residues. Trimming pared 0 bases from V and 4 bases from J, leaving 15 bases between. The CDR3 DNA sequence: TGTGCCAGCAGCCAAGATCCTACGTTCGATCGCACCGGGGAGCTGTTTTTT. This sequence encodes CASSQDPTFDRTGELFF.

The rearrangement joins TRBV25-1 to TRBJ2-1; 14 bases align to TRBD2. J gave up 0 bases and V 8 bases, and 3 bases lay outside the gene matches. There are 16 residues in the CDR3. Germline lookup yields CDR1 MGHDK and CDR2 SYGVNS. This CDR3 is CASVGTSGSSYNEQFF. Here the CDR3 DNA reads TGTGCCAGCGTCGGGACTAGCGGGAGCTCCTACAATGAGCAGTTCTTC.

The chain carries TRBV6-4 and TRBJ2-1; D is undetermined. V lost 4 bases to trimming and J lost 9 bases, with 16 bases between them. Germline V gene lookup returns CDR1 MRHNA and CDR2 SNTAGT. CDR3 size: 14 residues. This CDR3 reads CASSVLGSSTEQFF. The CDR3 DNA is TGTGCCAGCAGTGTTCTAGGTTCGTCGACTGAGCAGTTCTTC.

DNA of the CDR3: TGCGCCAGCAGACTTTTCACCGGGACAGTTTACTACAATGAGCAGTTCTTC. It translates to CASRLFTGTVYYNEQFF. This chain uses TRBV5-1 with TRBJ2-1, with 7 bases aligning to TRBD1. Germline V gives CDR1 SGHRS, CDR2 YFSETQ. The CDR3 spans 17 residues. J lost 3 bases, V lost 5 bases, and 14 bases had no gene match.

The chain uses TRBV7-2 and TRBJ1-5; 7 bases are a match to TRBD1. This CDR3 comprises 16 residues. Germline CDR1 SGHTA, CDR2 FQGNSA. The ends lost 1 base at V and 1 base at J; junction bases unmatched: 4. The CDR3 DNA follows: TGTGCCAGCAGCTTAGTAGGAGGGGGCAGCAATCAGCCCCAGCATTTT. It specifies CASSLVGGGSNQPQHF.

The V gene is TRBV6-5, the J gene TRBJ2-7, with 10 bases identical to TRBD2. Germline lookup yields CDR1 MNHEY and CDR2 SVGAGI. This CDR3 region has 14 residues. The junction had 2 bases not matched to a gene; V was cut back by 6 bases and J by 0 bases. The CDR3: CASRWTSGSYEQYF. CDR3 DNA: TGTGCCAGCAGATGGACTAGCGGCTCCTACGAGCAGTACTTC.

The chain has TRBV9 and TRBJ2-7, with 7 bases aligning to TRBD2. This CDR3 has 14 residues. In germline, CDR1 is SGDLS, CDR2 YYNGEE. J lost 5 bases, V lost 2 bases, and 7 bases had no gene match. The CDR3 nucleotides are TGTGCCAGCAGCGTTTCTGCGGGAGTTGACGAGCAGTACTTC. It encodes CASSVSAGVDEQYF.

This clone was detected only once. The J gene is TRBJ1-1, the V gene TRBV7-2; tentative D call: TRBD1 (6 bases). CDR1 SGHTA and CDR2 FQGNSA come from the germline V gene. The CDR3 consists of 13 residues. V lost 1 base, J lost 4 bases, and 7 bases lay in between. CDR3 sequence (DNA): TGTGCCAGCAGCTTAGTGGACAGCACTGAAGCTTTCTTT. Encoded protein: CASSLVDSTEAFF.

The chain combines TRBV29-1 with TRBJ2-2, with D perhaps TRBD2 (7 bases). This CDR3 is 16 amino acids long. Germline V gene data show CDR1 as SQVTM and CDR2 as ANQGSEA. Trimming removed 5 bases at V and 1 base at J, with 17 bases between. The CDR3 here is CSVLFGGQGNTGELFF. DNA of the CDR3: TGCAGCGTTCTTTTCGGGGGGCAGGGGAACACCGGGGAGCTGTTTTTT.

The count of this clone is one. The chain links TRBV7-8 to TRBJ1-1; TRBD1 is a possible D gene (5 bases). The germline V gene encodes CDR1 SGHVS and CDR2 FQNEAQ. Trimming took off 5 bases at V and 1 base at J, with 20 bases between the two ends. The length of the CDR3 is 17 residues. CDR3 sequence (DNA): TGTGCCAGCAGCACCTCAACGACCGGGACGGGGAACACTGAAGCTTTCTTT. Translation: CASSTSTTGTGNTEAFF.

V usage is TRBV18 and J usage is TRBJ2-7, with 7 positions matching TRBD1. Per the germline V gene, CDR1 is KGHSH and CDR2 is LQKENI. Trimming at V came to 3 bases and at J to 1 base, leaving 6 bases not matched to a gene. The CDR3 spans 15 residues. The CDR3, as DNA: TGTGCCAGCTCACCGACCCCGACAGGGTCCTACGAGCAGTACTTC. Encoded protein: CASSPTPTGSYEQYF. The whole variable domain, remainder taken from reference TRBV18 and TRBJ2-7, is NAGVMQNPRHLVRRRGQEARLRCSPMKGHSHVYWYRQLPEEGLKFMVYLQKENIIDESGMPKERFSAEFPKEGPSILRIQQVVRGDSAAYFCASSPTPTGSYEQYFGPGTRLTVT.

The genes are TRBV6-5 and TRBJ2-5; TRBD2 aligns across 8 bases. Germline CDR1 is MNHEY and CDR2 is SVGAGI. V trimming: 6 bases; J trimming: 2 bases; junction bases outside the gene matches: 5. The CDR3 loop spans 14 amino acids. As DNA, the CDR3 is TGTGCCAGCAGGAGCGGGAGTGCTCAAGAGACCCAGTACTTC. It codes for CASRSGSAQETQYF.

The chain employs TRBV18 and TRBJ2-7, with no clear D. Trimming cost V 3 bases and J 3 bases, with 9 bases left between them. The length of the CDR3 is 13 residues. Germline assignment: CDR1 KGHSH and CDR2 LQKENI. CDR3 amino acids: CASSPSGYYEQYF. CDR3 nucleotides: TGTGCCAGCTCACCCTCAGGATACTACGAGCAGTACTTC.